The 2 T cell receptor beta chains presented below share a single source sample, sequenced in a study of shared clonotypes between healthy human individuals. The method was immunoSEQ multiplex PCR; TCRdb's version includes in-frame clones alone and lacks a portion of them. The table has 450,000 to 600,000 clones, around 80% seen once. The sample consisted of PBMCs. Source of these receptors: a woman in her 40s in good health. Some clones in this sample may be carry-over from other donors' samples.

The V call is TRBV9, the J call TRBJ2-3; D is ambiguous. The CDR3 sequence is 12 residues long. The germline CDR1 and CDR2 sequences are SGDLS and YYNGEE. Trimming took off 0 bases at V and 6 bases at J, with 5 bases between the two ends. The CDR3 DNA reads as TGTGCCAGCAGCGTAGAAGGCGATACGCAGTATTTT. Protein product: CASSVEGDTQYF.

This clone appeared a single time. The chain joins TRBV6-4 to TRBJ2-6; 7 positions agree with TRBD2. The length of the CDR3 is 17 residues. V shed 7 bases and J 1 base; nucleotides not matched to a gene: 10. Germline assignment: CDR1 MRHNA and CDR2 SNTAGT. CDR3 in DNA: TGTGCCAGCACCCCGTCAGCGGGAAGGTCTGGGGCCAACGTCCTGACTTTC. As protein: CASTPSAGRSGANVLTF.